These T cell receptor beta chains were read from a single sample in a study of blood T cell repertoires in COVID-19. Generated by immunoSEQ multiplex PCR, the TCRdb table keeps only in-frame clones and is missing some. The data show about 300,000 clones, with 86% seen just once and roughly 1.6% held by the top ten. Sequenced input: peripheral blood. Receptors originate from a woman aged 45-60 years with acute or convalescent COVID-19. The conserved cysteine and the conserved F or W are not part of the CDR3 here.

v_gene: TRBV11-3
j_gene: TRBJ2-2
CDR3aa: ASSLTIMTGEDGELF

v_gene: TRBV5-8
j_gene: TRBJ2-7
CDR3aa: ASSAGQLYEQY

v_gene: TRBV6-5
j_gene: TRBJ1-3
CDR3aa: ASSAWRGSGNTIY

v_gene: TRBV9
j_gene: TRBJ2-2
CDR3aa: ASRGTGAGELF

v_gene: TRBV6-1
j_gene: TRBJ2-3
CDR3aa: ASSEISGGADTQY

v_gene: TRBV7-3
j_gene: TRBJ2-3
CDR3aa: ASSALAGVSTDTQY

v_gene: TRBV6-6
j_gene: TRBJ2-2
CDR3aa: ASSYGRSANTGELF

v_gene: TRBV4-1
j_gene: TRBJ2-1
CDR3aa: ASSQDRTGGQF

v_gene: TRBV24-1
j_gene: TRBJ2-3
CDR3aa: ATSDRLAGSTDTQY

v_gene: TRBV7-6
j_gene: TRBJ1-4
CDR3aa: ASSFTTEINEKLF

v_gene: TRBV27
j_gene: TRBJ2-5
CDR3aa: ASSLIGGVKTQY

v_gene: TRBV6-2/TRBV6-3
j_gene: TRBJ1-5
CDR3aa: ASSPTEPRNQPQH

v_gene: TRBV6-6
j_gene: TRBJ1-4
CDR3aa: ASSSGSNEKLF

v_gene: TRBV6-5
j_gene: TRBJ2-1
CDR3aa: ADRGGSYNEQF

v_gene: TRBV2
j_gene: TRBJ2-5
CDR3aa: ASSTRTGQETQY

v_gene: TRBV7-9
j_gene: TRBJ2-5
CDR3aa: ASSPGGAGDEETQY

v_gene: TRBV7-3
j_gene: TRBJ1-6
CDR3aa: ASSPFGPSSYNSPLH

v_gene: TRBV5-1
j_gene: TRBJ1-1
CDR3aa: ASSWLGGGSTEAF

v_gene: TRBV2
j_gene: TRBJ1-6
CDR3aa: ATEGQYNSPLH

v_gene: TRBV9
j_gene: TRBJ1-3
CDR3aa: ASSVTGTGVATGNTIY

v_gene: TRBV5-1
j_gene: TRBJ2-5
CDR3aa: ASSRGTSGSSRGSETQY

v_gene: TRBV7-3
j_gene: TRBJ1-5
CDR3aa: ASSLNPGQPQH

v_gene: TRBV3-1/TRBV3-2
j_gene: TRBJ2-7
CDR3aa: ASSQGTSGNDEQY

v_gene: TRBV18
j_gene: TRBJ2-7
CDR3aa: ASSPRQGIYEQY

v_gene: TRBV19
j_gene: TRBJ2-1
CDR3aa: ASSPYPGLAGLNEQF

v_gene: TRBV7-9
j_gene: TRBJ2-5
CDR3aa: ASSFGQGETQY

v_gene: TRBV11-2
j_gene: TRBJ2-7
CDR3aa: ASSLDLVTSGTEQY

v_gene: TRBV30
j_gene: TRBJ2-1
CDR3aa: AWSRGLAGGPGQF